This T cell receptor (beta chain) was recorded in a study of T cells after yellow fever vaccination (dated by TCRdb to between 2019 and 2020). Broadly, across the study: The SMART-Seq v4 Ultra Low Input RNA kit was used to prepare libraries from fractions with low cell numbers. Bulk TCR alpha and beta repertoires were sequenced longitudinally to track T-cell clones before and after primary and booster YFV17D yellow fever vaccination. Two healthy male donors, one aged 18 to 30 and one aged 30 to 40 years, made up the cohort. Blood was drawn at multiple timepoints before and after primary and secondary immunization, with bulk PBMC replicates and cell subsets isolated.

TCR cDNA was made using 5'RACE template switching, a step that added a universal primer site and unique molecular identifiers. cDNA synthesis was primed from both the TCR alpha and TCR beta constant segments. Library amplification involved two PCR steps, and the second step added sample barcodes and sequencing adapters. Sequencing of the libraries was done on either Illumina HiSeq 2500 (2x100 bp) or NovaSeq (2x150 bp). The paper's processing steps were these. Reads were demultiplexed and collapsed into UMI consensus sequences with MIGEC, and V(D)J alignment was performed with MiXCR. Using edgeR on replicate PBMC samples, clonotypes were called vaccine-responding if FDR was below 0.01 and the log2 fold change was above 5 up to day 15. Each bulk clonotype was labeled CD4 or CD8 based on which sequenced repertoire, CD4 or CD8, contained the clonotype at higher abundance. TCRdb handled the public reads itself, with Q25 trimming in fastp and clone calling in MiXCR, and kept productive beta chains. Identical CDR3 proteins give one entry, which carries the most common genes and DNA. For this entry, the V and J calls and clone size follow TCRdb and not the study's own pipeline. Across this sample there are a few hundred thousand distinct CDR3 sequences, with approximately 8% seen only once. The ten largest account for approximately 15% of the sample.

Interpreted using the paper, the treatment or condition label stands for: live attenuated yellow fever vaccine strain. Two biological replicates of bulk PBMCs were collected at each blood-draw timepoint. PBMCs were isolated from peripheral blood using a standard Ficoll-Paque protocol. TriZol was used to extract RNA from bulk PBMCs, CD4 and CD8 fractions, and dextramer-positive and dextramer-negative fractions. Study-wide findings and limitations: A small share of clonotypes occurred in both CD4 and CD8 compartments, likely arising from convergent recombination. Only a couple of donors were included in the study, so the extent to which the findings can be generalized is limited. FACS-sorted repertoires could contain abundant contaminating clonotypes from the bulk population, so computational filtering was required. Compared with the primary T-cell response, the secondary T-cell response was weaker but faster, peaking on day 5 rather than day 15. After the booster, most clones that had expanded after primary vaccination were detected again (around 96% of CD4 and 88% of CD8), suggesting broad maintenance of memory.

This clonotype was observed many times. Its antigen is unknown. Base qualities are not provided; no much larger clone lies one nucleotide away. Source: PBMCs, taken roughly 47 days after the first yellow fever vaccination. The sequence came from a young man who received the YFV17D yellow fever vaccine.

The CDR3 in this case is CSARDLVRGNSPLHF. In nucleotide form, the sequence is TGCAGTGCTAGAGATCTTGTCAGGGGGAATTCACCCCTCCACTTT. The sequence joins TRBV20-1 to TRBJ1-6, with 7 bases aligning to TRBD1. V is trimmed back by 0 bases and J by 7 bases, and the junction contains 6 bases that no gene match accounts for. CDR1 and CDR2 are drawn from the germline V gene (reference sequence): DFQATT, SNEGSKA. The CDR3 numbers 15 residues from cysteine through phenylalanine. The CDR3 DNA has 45 bases and is translated from base 1.